Reported below is one T cell receptor beta chain. In the authors' methods: Amplification with reference gene primers provided the estimates of nucleated cell counts. Sequencing used immunoSEQ multiplex PCR; TCRdb keeps in-frame clones, though not all of them. D and trimming come from the DNA, and the V and J calls and clone size come from that table. The sample consists of 380,000 or so clones, about 86% of them appearing once. This sample stems from a study of blood T cell repertoires in COVID-19. Study-wide context: Researchers got acute and convalescent COVID-19 samples from the United States, Italy and Spain.

Germline lookup yields CDR1 SGHTA and CDR2 FQGTGA. CDR3 size: 15 residues. Trimming removed 3 bases at V and 2 bases at J, with 8 bases between. The chain combines TRBV7-3 with TRBJ2-6; D call uncertain. The TCR originated in a woman aged 55-69 years with COVID-19, enrolled during active disease. Sequenced: peripheral blood. This CDR3 is CASSLSGAGANVLTF. The CDR3 bases are TGTGCCAGCAGCTTGTCGGGTGCTGGGGCCAACGTCCTGACTTTC. Together with reference TRBV7-3 and TRBJ2-6, the CDR3 gives the full variable domain: GAGVSQTPSNKVTEKGKYVELRCDPISGHTALYWYRQSLGQGPEFLIYFQGTGAADDSGLPNDRFFAVRPEGSVSTLKIQRTERGDSAVYLCASSLSGAGANVLTFGAGSRLTVL.